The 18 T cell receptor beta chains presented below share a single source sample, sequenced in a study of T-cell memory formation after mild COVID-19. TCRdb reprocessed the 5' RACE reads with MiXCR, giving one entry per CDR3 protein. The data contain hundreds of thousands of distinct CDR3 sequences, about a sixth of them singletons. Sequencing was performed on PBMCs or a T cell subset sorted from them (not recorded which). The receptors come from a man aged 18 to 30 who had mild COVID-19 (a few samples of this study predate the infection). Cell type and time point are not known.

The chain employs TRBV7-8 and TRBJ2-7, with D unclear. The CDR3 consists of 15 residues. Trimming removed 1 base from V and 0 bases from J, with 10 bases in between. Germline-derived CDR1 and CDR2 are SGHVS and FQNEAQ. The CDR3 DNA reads TGTGCCAGCAGCTTAGAGACACCGTACTCCTACGAGCAGTACTTC. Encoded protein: CASSLETPYSYEQYF. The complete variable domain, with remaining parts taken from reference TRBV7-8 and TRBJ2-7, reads GAGVSQSPRYKVAKRGQDVALRCDPISGHVSLFWYQQALGQGPEFLTYFQNEAQLDKSGLPSDRFFAERPEGSVSTLKIQRTQQEDSAVYLCASSLETPYSYEQYFGPGTRLTVT.

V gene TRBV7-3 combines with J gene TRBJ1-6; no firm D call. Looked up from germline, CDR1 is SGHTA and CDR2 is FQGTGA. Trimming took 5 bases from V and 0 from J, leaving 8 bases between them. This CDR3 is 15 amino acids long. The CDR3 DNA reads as TGTGCCAGCAGCCCCGGGAGCTCCTATAATTCACCCCTCCACTTT. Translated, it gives CASSPGSSYNSPLHF.

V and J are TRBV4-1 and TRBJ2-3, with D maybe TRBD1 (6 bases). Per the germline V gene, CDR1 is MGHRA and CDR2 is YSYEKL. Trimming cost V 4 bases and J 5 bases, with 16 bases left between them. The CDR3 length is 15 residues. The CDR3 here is CASSRILIQGDTQYF. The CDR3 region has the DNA TGCGCCAGCAGCCGGATACTTATACAGGGAGATACGCAGTATTTT.

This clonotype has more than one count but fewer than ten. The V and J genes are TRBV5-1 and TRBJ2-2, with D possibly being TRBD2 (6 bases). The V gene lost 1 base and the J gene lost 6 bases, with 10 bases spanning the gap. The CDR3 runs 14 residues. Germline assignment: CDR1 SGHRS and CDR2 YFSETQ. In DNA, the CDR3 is TGCGCCAGCAGCTTGCGGGGGTTGCCCGGGGAGCTGTTTTTT. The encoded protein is CASSLRGLPGELFF.

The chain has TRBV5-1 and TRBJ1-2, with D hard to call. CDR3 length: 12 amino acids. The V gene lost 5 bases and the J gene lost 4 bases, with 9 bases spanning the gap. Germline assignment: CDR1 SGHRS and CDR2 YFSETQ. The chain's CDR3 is CASRRDFYGYTF. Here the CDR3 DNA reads TGCGCCAGCAGGAGAGACTTCTATGGCTACACCTTC. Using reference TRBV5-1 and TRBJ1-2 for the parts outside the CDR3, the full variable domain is KAGVTQTPRYLIKTRGQQVTLSCSPISGHRSVSWYQQTPGQGLQFLFEYFSETQRNKGNFPGRFSGRQFSNSRSEMNVSTLELGDSALYLCASRRDFYGYTFGSGTRLTVV.

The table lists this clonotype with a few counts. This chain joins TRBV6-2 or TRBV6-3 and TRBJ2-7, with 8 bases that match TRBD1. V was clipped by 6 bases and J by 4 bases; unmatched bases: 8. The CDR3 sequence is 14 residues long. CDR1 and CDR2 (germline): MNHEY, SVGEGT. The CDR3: CASRGTGAPYEQYV. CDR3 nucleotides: TGTGCCAGCAGGGGGACAGGAGCTCCTTACGAGCAGTACGTC.

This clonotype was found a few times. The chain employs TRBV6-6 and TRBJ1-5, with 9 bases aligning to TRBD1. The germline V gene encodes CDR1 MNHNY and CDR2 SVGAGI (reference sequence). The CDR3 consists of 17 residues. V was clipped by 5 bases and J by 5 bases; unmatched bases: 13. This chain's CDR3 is CASSAGTGKSVHQPQHF. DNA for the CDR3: TGTGCCAGCAGTGCAGGGACAGGGAAATCTGTGCATCAGCCCCAGCATTTT.

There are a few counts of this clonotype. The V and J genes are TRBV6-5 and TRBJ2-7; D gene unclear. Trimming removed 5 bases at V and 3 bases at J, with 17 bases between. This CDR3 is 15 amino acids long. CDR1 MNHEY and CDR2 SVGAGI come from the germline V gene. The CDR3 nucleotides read TGTGCCAGCAGTAAGGGTTCCTCTATGGTCTACGAGCAGTACTTC. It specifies CASSKGSSMVYEQYF.

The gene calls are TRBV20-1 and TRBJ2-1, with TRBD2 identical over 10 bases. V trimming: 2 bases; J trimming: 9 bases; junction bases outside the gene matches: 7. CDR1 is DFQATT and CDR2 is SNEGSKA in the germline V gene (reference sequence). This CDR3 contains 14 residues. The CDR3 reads CSARFGTSVGEQFF. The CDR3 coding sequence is TGCAGTGCTAGATTTGGGACTAGCGTTGGTGAGCAGTTCTTC.

The CDR3 sequence: CASSQVAGGRNEQFF. In DNA form, the CDR3 reads TGCGCCAGCAGCCAAGTAGCGGGGGGGCGGAATGAGCAGTTCTTC. The J gene is TRBJ2-1, the V gene TRBV4-1; TRBD2 agrees at 11 bases. Germline-derived CDR1 and CDR2 are MGHRA and YSYEKL. The CDR3 sequence is 15 residues long. The J segment lost 7 bases and the V segment lost 1 base, leaving 3 bases of the junction unmatched.

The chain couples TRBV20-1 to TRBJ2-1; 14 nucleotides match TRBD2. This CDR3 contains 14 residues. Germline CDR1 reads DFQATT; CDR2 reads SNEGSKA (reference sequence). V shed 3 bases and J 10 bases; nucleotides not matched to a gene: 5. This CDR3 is CSASGTSGGIEQFF. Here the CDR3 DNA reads TGCAGTGCTAGCGGGACTAGCGGGGGCATCGAGCAGTTCTTC.

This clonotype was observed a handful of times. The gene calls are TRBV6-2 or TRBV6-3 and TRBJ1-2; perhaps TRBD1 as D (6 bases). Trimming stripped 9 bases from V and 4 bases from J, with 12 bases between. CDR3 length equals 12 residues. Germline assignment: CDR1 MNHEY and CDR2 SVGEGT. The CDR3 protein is CASGTRSYGYTF. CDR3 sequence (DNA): TGTGCCAGTGGGACACGGAGCTATGGCTACACCTTC.

This chain's CDR3 is CASEGQGAWEQYF. CDR3 bases: TGTGCCAGCGAGGGACAGGGGGCTTGGGAGCAGTACTTC. The J gene is TRBJ2-7, the V gene TRBV6-2 or TRBV6-3; 12 bases fit TRBD1. The CDR3 totals 13 residues. Per the germline V gene, CDR1 is MNHEY and CDR2 is SVGEGT. The V and J ends lost 8 bases and 7 bases, in that order; junction bases with no gene match: 6.

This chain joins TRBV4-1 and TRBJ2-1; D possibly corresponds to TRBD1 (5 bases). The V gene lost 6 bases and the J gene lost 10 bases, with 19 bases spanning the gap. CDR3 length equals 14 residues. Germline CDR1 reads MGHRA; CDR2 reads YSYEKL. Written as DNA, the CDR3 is TGCGCCAGCAGGAAGCTTGGTGGACATCTAGAGCAGTTCTTC. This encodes CASRKLGGHLEQFF.

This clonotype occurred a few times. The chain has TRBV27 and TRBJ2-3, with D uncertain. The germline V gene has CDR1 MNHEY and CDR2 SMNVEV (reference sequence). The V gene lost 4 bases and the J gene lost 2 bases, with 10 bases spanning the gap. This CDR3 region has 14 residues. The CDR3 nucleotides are TGTGCCAGCAGTTCCCTACCCATCACAGATACGCAGTATTTT. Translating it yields CASSSLPITDTQYF.

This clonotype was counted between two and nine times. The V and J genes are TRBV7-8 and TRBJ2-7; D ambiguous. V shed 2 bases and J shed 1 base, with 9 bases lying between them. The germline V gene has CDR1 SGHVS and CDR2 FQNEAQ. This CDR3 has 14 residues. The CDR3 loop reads CASSLRSRSYEQYF. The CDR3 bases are TGTGCCAGCAGCTTACGGAGCAGATCCTACGAGCAGTACTTC. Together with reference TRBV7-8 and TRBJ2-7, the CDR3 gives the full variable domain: GAGVSQSPRYKVAKRGQDVALRCDPISGHVSLFWYQQALGQGPEFLTYFQNEAQLDKSGLPSDRFFAERPEGSVSTLKIQRTQQEDSAVYLCASSLRSRSYEQYFGPGTRLTVT.

This CDR3 reads CAIGPGAPVYEQYF. In DNA form, the CDR3 reads TGTGCCATAGGACCCGGGGCCCCCGTGTACGAGCAGTACTTC. V and J are TRBV7-9 and TRBJ2-7; D may match TRBD1 or TRBD2 (5 bases each). Trimming shortened V by 10 bases and J by 4 bases, and 20 bases separated the two germline ends. Germline loops: CDR1 SEHNR, CDR2 FQNEAQ (reference sequence). This CDR3 is built from 14 residues.

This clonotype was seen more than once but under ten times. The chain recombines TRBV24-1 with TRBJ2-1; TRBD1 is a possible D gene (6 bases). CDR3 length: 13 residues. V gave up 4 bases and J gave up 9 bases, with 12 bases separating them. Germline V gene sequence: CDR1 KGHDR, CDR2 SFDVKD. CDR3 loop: CATSDQQGSEQFF. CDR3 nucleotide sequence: TGTGCCACCAGTGACCAACAGGGATCTGAGCAGTTCTTC.